This T cell receptor beta chain comes out of a study of blood T cells in healthy people across ages. Germline lookup yields CDR1 ENHRY and CDR2 SYGVKD. With V trimmed by 8 bases and J by 8 bases, 8 bases remained unmatched. The CDR3 extends over 13 amino acids. Then a second PCR, running about 6 to 12 cycles, was carried out with a sample-barcoded 5' primer and a J-beta primer mix. One entry per CDR3 protein results from TCRdb running MiXCR on the 5' RACE reads. The profile shows hundreds of thousands of distinct CDR3 sequences, roughly three fifths of them singletons. The source material was blood. The TCR was taken from a middle-aged man in good health. The rearrangement links TRBV10-3 to TRBJ2-1; 8 bases fit TRBD1. This CDR3 is CAIRSDREDEQFF. CDR3 coding DNA: TGTGCCATCCGTTCGGACAGGGAGGATGAGCAGTTCTTC.